This TCR beta chain came from a study of vaccination effects on CD4 cells after COVID-19 (dated by TCRdb to 2022 to 2024). Some background on the complete study: The ViraFEST assay stimulated PBMC with viral peptide pools and then used TCR sequencing to identify antigen-specific CD4+ T cell clonotypes by expansion. After vaccination, three convalescent patients were sampled both early (day +14) and late (day +241, +227, +161 respectively). Post-vaccine samples across the study were collected a median of 72 days after the second dose, with a range of 14 to 241. Approximately 2.1 million PBMC per well were cultured in IMDM with about 5.4% human AB serum, 10 IU/ml IL-2 and gentamicin, plus 10 ug/ml peptides. The study compared SARS-CoV-2 spike-specific CD4+ TCR repertoires before and after mRNA vaccination in COVID-19 convalescent patients and infection-naive vaccine recipients. A total of more than 8 COVID-19 convalescent patients and a handful of SARS-CoV-2-naive healthy vaccine recipients were included in the full study. In the study, cultures from other donors were sequenced using the Oncomine TCR Beta short-read assay on an Illumina iSeq 100.

Study-wide conclusions, independent of this receptor: Clones induced by infection and clones induced by vaccination both contracted markedly at late timepoints after vaccination, which fits with T cell responses waning over time. Among convalescent patients, the spike-reactive repertoire after vaccination was made up mainly of new vaccine-induced clones that were largely distinct from the clones induced by infection. Limitations of the study were the small number of convalescent patients and the absence of early post-infection timepoints.

Measured from the cysteine to the phenylalanine, the CDR3 is 16 residues long. Only the CDR3 DNA stays, 48 bases, in frame from base 1. Looking up the germline V gene yields CDR1 SGHRS and CDR2 YFSETQ. V is clipped by 2 bases and J by 5 bases, and the sequence between their germline boundaries is 19 bases long. Libraries were made using the immunoSEQ multiplex PCR assay. DNA from the cultured and isolated CD4+ T cells underwent TCR beta CDR3 sequencing. In the authors' own workflow: Non-productive TCR sequences were removed and reads were trimmed to the CDR3 region, keeping CDR3s of at least 7 amino acids. Antigen-specific clonotypes were identified with the MANAFEST web app by comparing expansion in peptide wells against reference cultures. To be called positive, a clone needed expansion at FDR<0.05 compared with the reference and with all other wells, an odds ratio greater than 5, and a frequency greater than 0.1% in two replicate wells. Cross-reactive clonotypes were defined as significantly expanded in SARS-CoV-2 spike wells and in at least one common cold coronavirus spike condition. Levenshtein distance calculated with the stringdist R package was used to assess CDR3 similarity, and unrooted trees were constructed with ape in R 3.6.1. What TCRdb holds here is the immuneACCESS table cut down to in-frame rearrangements. Part of the clones is not present; checked against another copy, under half of the missing clones reflect an unresolved V gene, and the others are unexplained. V, J and clone size are those of that table, while D and trimming were read from the DNA. The sample profile shows 45,000 to 55,000 clones; around 80% of them were found once. 5% to 5.5% of the sample is held by the ten biggest clonotypes.

Comments on this clone: Its antigen remains undetermined. Base qualities are not at hand, and no much larger clone is one base apart.

After around eleven days of culture, CD4+ T cells were isolated with the EasySep CD4+ T cell isolation kit. Convalescent patients had PCR-confirmed SARS-CoV-2 infection between March and December 2020, before Alpha, Beta and Delta variants emerged in the United States. Each participant got two doses of an mRNA SARS-CoV-2 vaccine, either BNT162b2 or mRNA-1273. Half of the culture medium was replaced with fresh IL-2-containing medium on days 3 and 7. Unless otherwise noted, each peptide stimulation condition was cultured in triplicate wells. PBMC were separated from whole blood using Ficoll-Paque Plus gradient centrifugation and were then either cryopreserved at -140C or used fresh. Genomic DNA was extracted from cultured CD4+ T cells with the QIAamp micro DNA kit.

The chain couples TRBV5-1 to TRBJ2-5; no D gene is confidently identified. This specimen was CD4+ T cells from PBMCs cultured without peptide, taken after COVID-19 vaccination. The clonotype was recovered from a human donor who had a prior SARS-CoV-2 infection. The DNA sequence is as follows: TGCGCCAGCAGCTTTTTAGTTCCCTCGGATACGGAGACCCAGTACTTC. The translation is CASSFLVPSDTETQYF.